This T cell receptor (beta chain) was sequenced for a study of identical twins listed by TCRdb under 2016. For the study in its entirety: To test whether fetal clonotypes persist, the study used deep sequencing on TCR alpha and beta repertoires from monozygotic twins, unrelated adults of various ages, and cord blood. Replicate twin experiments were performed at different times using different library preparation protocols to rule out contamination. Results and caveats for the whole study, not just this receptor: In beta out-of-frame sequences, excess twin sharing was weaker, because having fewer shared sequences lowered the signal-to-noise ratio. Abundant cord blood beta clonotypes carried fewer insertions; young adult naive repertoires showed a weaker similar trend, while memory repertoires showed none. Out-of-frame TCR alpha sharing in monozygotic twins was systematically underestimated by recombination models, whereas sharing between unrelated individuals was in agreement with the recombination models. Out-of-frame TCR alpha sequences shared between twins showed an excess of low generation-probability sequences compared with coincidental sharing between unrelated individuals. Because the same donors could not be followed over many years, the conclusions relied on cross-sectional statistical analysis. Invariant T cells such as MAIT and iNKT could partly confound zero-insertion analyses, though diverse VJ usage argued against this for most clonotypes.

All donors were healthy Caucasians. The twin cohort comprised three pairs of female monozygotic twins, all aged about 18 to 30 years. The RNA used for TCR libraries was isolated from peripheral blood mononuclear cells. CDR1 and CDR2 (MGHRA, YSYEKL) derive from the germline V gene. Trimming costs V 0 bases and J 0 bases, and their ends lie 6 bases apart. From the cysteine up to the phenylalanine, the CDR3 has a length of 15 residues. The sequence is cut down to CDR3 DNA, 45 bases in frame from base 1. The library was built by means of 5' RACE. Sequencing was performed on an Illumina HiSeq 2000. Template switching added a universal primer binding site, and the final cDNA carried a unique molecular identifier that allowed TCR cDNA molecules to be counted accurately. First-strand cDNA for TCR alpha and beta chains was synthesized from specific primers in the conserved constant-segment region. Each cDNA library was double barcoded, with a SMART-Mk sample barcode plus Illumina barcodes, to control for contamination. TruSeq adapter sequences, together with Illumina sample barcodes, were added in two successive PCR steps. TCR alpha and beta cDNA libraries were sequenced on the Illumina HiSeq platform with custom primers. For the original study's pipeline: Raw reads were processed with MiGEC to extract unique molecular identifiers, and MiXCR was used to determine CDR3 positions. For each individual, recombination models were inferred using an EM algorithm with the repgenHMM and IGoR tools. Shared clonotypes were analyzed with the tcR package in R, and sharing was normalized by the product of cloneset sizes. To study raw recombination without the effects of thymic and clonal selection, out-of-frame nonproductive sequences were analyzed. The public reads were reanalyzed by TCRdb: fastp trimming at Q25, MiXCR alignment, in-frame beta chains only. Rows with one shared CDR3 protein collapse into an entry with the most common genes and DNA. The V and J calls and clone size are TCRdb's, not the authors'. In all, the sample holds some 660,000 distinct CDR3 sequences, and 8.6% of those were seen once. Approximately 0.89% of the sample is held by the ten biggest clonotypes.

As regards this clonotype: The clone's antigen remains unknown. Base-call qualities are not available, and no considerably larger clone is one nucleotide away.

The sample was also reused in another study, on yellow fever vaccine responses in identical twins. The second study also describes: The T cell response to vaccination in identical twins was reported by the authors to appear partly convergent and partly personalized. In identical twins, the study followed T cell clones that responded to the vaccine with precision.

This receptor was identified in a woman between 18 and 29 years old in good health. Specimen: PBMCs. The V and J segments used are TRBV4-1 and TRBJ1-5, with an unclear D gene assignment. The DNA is TGCGCCAGCAGCCAAGAGAGGTTTAGCAATCAGCCCCAGCATTTT. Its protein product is CASSQERFSNQPQHF.